Listed here are 20 T cell receptor beta chains from one sample, sequenced in a study of PD-L1 blockade in urothelial cancer. The time point denotes: peripheral blood 6 weeks after treatment start. Clones were sequenced by immunoSEQ multiplex PCR, and TCRdb holds only the in-frame ones, with some missing. The sample consists of some 75,000 clones, 75% to 95% of them appearing once. Sequenced material: PBMCs, taken around atezolizumab (anti-PD-L1) treatment. The receptor set was obtained from an elderly woman with urothelial cancer.

The chain uses TRBV14 and TRBJ2-7, with 10 positions matching TRBD2. Germline CDR1 and CDR2: SGHDN and FVKESK. V trimming: 2 bases; J trimming: 7 bases; junction bases outside the gene matches: 2. The CDR3 length is 13 residues. The CDR3 bases are TGTGCCAGCAGCCAAAGCGGGAGGGGGGAGCAGTACTTC. It yields the protein CASSQSGRGEQYF.

The V call is TRBV30, the J call TRBJ1-3; possibly TRBD1 for D (5 bases). V lost 2 bases, J lost 0 bases, and 14 bases lay in between. This CDR3 contains 16 residues. Looked up from germline, CDR1 is GTSNPN and CDR2 is SVGIG (reference sequence). Written as DNA, the CDR3 is TGTGCCTGGAGTCTGGCAGGGACTCACTCTGGAAACACCATATATTTT. Protein: CAWSLAGTHSGNTIYF.

In DNA, the CDR3 is TGTGCCAGCAGCCCGCCACTAGCAGCCATCACAGATACGCAGTATTTT. Translating gives CASSPPLAAITDTQYF. The chain links TRBV9 to TRBJ2-3; maybe TRBD2 (6 bases). Germline CDR1 is SGDLS and CDR2 is YYNGEE. V dropped 4 bases and J dropped 2 bases, with 17 bases sitting between them. This CDR3 contains 16 residues.

The chain couples TRBV30 to TRBJ2-7; 11 bases agree with TRBD2. Germline CDR1 GTSNPN, CDR2 SVGIG (reference sequence). The CDR3 consists of 13 residues. The junction had 3 bases not matched to a gene; V was cut back by 4 bases and J by 4 bases. CDR3 nucleotides: TGTGCCTGGACGCTAGCGGGAGGTTACGAGCAGTACTTC. Its protein product is CAWTLAGGYEQYF.

The CDR3 nucleotides are TGTGCCAGCAGCTTAGCTGGCTCGGGGGTATTGGAGCAGTTCTTC. Protein product: CASSLAGSGVLEQFF. The chain carries TRBV7-9 and TRBJ2-1; tentative D call: TRBD2 (6 bases). Trimming pared 0 bases from V and 10 bases from J, leaving 16 bases between. CDR1 and CDR2 (germline): SEHNR, FQNEAQ (reference sequence). The CDR3 extends over 15 amino acids. Full variable domain (outside the CDR3, taken from reference TRBV7-9 and TRBJ2-1): DTGVSQNPRHKITKRGQNVTFRCDPISEHNRLYWYRQTLGQGPEFLTYFQNEAQLEKSRLLSDRFSAERPKGSFSTLEIQRTEQGDSAMYLCASSLAGSGVLEQFFGPGTRLTVL.

This clone was recorded a few times. The CDR3 nucleotides are TGCGCCAGCAGCCAAGTCTTCCTAGCGGGTGTGGGTGAGCAGTTCTTC. Protein: CASSQVFLAGVGEQFF. The rearrangement links TRBV4-1 to TRBJ2-1, with 8 nucleotides matching TRBD2. The CDR3 is 16 amino acids. Germline V lookup: CDR1 MGHRA, CDR2 YSYEKL. Germline trimming cut 1 base from V and 9 bases from J; bases unmatched to any gene: 11.

V and J are TRBV11-2 and TRBJ1-1; D is undetermined. CDR1 and CDR2 from the germline V gene are SGHAT and FQNNGV. V lost 7 bases and J lost 4, with 13 bases in between. The CDR3 contains 13 residues. The CDR3 region has the DNA TGTGCCAGCACCCTAAAAGCCGGCACTGAAGCTTTCTTT. This gives the protein CASTLKAGTEAFF.

The CDR3 sequence: CASSVGGSQETQYF. CDR3 DNA sequence: TGTGCCAGCAGTGTGGGGGGGAGTCAGGAGACCCAGTACTTC. The chain employs TRBV2 and TRBJ2-5; 7 bases are a match to TRBD2. Germline V gene sequence: CDR1 SNHLY, CDR2 FYNNEI. The CDR3 is 14 amino acids. J lost 5 bases, V lost 4 bases, and 7 bases had no gene match.

This clone has only one observation. V usage is TRBV5-6 and J usage is TRBJ1-4; 7 bases are a match to TRBD1. Trimming cost V 0 bases and J 8 bases; bases outside gene matches: 7. Germline V gene sequence: CDR1 SGHDT, CDR2 YYEEEE. This CDR3 has 15 residues. CDR3 protein: CASSLEKGASEKLFF. In DNA form, the CDR3 reads TGTGCCAGCAGCTTGGAGAAGGGGGCTAGCGAAAAACTGTTTTTT.

The chain carries TRBV6-1 and TRBJ2-1; no reliable D call. The ends were cut back, 7 bases at V and 4 bases at J, with 14 bases in the middle. The CDR3 is 14 amino acids. Germline V gene sequence: CDR1 MNHNS, CDR2 SASEGT. CDR3 protein: CASNPRNSYNEQFF. CDR3 DNA sequence: TGTGCCAGCAATCCCAGGAACTCTTACAATGAGCAGTTCTTC.

The V gene is TRBV6-1, the J gene TRBJ1-1, with D maybe TRBD1 (5 bases). The CDR3 contains 14 residues. Germline V gives CDR1 MNHNS, CDR2 SASEGT. Trimming pared 6 bases from V and 4 bases from J, leaving 15 bases between. The CDR3 region has the DNA TGTGCCAGCAGCCAAGACGGGGGAGGCACTGAAGCTTTCTTT. Translating it yields CASSQDGGGTEAFF.

J is TRBJ2-7 and V is TRBV27; 11 bases are a match to TRBD2. CDR1 is MNHEY, CDR2 SMNVEV, per germline (reference sequence). The CDR3 is made up of 16 amino acids. V dropped 4 bases and J dropped 0; count of bases not matched to a gene: 5. The CDR3 protein is CASSSLLAGDSYEQYF. CDR3 nucleotides: TGTGCCAGCAGTTCCCTACTAGCGGGAGACTCCTACGAGCAGTACTTC.

The chain has TRBV27 and TRBJ2-5; D possibly corresponds to TRBD1 (5 bases). The CDR3 runs to 14 residues. V was clipped by 0 bases and J by 9 bases, with 14 bases between them. Germline lookup yields CDR1 MNHEY and CDR2 SMNVEV (reference sequence). Here the CDR3 DNA reads TGTGCCAGCAGTTTATCGGGGCCAAGAGATCCCCAGTACTTC. Translating it yields CASSLSGPRDPQYF.

V gene TRBV27 combines with J gene TRBJ2-3; D might be TRBD1 (5 bases). Germline V gene sequence: CDR1 MNHEY, CDR2 SMNVEV (reference sequence). The V and J ends lost 6 bases and 11 bases respectively, with 21 bases between them. CDR3 length: 14 amino acids. This CDR3 reads CASRGPSQGTRQYF. For the CDR3, the DNA is TGTGCCAGCAGGGGCCCCTCCCAGGGAACGAGGCAGTATTTT.

The chain uses TRBV5-1 and TRBJ2-3; TRBD1 aligns across 7 bases. The ends lost 9 bases at V and 1 base at J; junction bases unmatched: 5. Germline loops: CDR1 SGHRS, CDR2 YFSETQ. CDR3 length equals 13 residues. CDR3 in amino acids: CATNRGGTDTQYF. The CDR3 nucleotides read TGCGCCACCAACAGGGGTGGCACAGATACGCAGTATTTT.

This clone has only a few counts. This chain's CDR3 is CASSSKRGSEQYF. Here the CDR3 DNA reads TGTGCCAGCAGCTCTAAGCGGGGTTCCGAGCAGTACTTC. V gene TRBV7-6 combines with J gene TRBJ2-7; 7 bases agree with TRBD2. The V and J ends lost 4 bases and 6 bases, in that order; junction bases with no gene match: 6. The CDR3 is 13 residues long. CDR1 and CDR2 (germline): SGHVS, FNYEAQ. Based on the CDR3 plus reference TRBV7-6 and TRBJ2-7, the full variable domain is GAGVSQSPRYKVTKRGQDVALRCDPISGHVSLYWYRQALGQGPEFLTYFNYEAQQDKSGLPNDRFSAERPEGSISTLTIQRTEQRDSAMYRCASSSKRGSEQYFGPGTRLTVT.

This clone was recorded only once. The chain employs TRBV10-3 and TRBJ2-1, with 10 bases aligning to TRBD2. CDR1 is ENHRY, CDR2 SYGVKD, per germline. CDR3 length: 14 amino acids. J gave up 8 bases and V 2 bases, and 3 bases lay outside the gene matches. CDR3 loop: CAISESGRVHEQFF. The CDR3 region has the DNA TGTGCCATCAGTGAGAGCGGGAGGGTTCATGAGCAGTTCTTC.

The chain recombines TRBV6-4 with TRBJ1-4; no clear D gene. This CDR3 spans 13 amino acids. Per the germline V gene, CDR1 is MRHNA and CDR2 is SNTAGT. Trimming stripped 6 bases from V and 3 bases from J, with 8 bases between. The CDR3 sequence: CASRAGANEKLFF. DNA for the CDR3: TGTGCCAGCAGGGCCGGGGCTAATGAAAAACTGTTTTTT.

The V and J genes are TRBV2 and TRBJ2-3; TRBD2 matches at 7 bases. Germline V gene data show CDR1 as SNHLY and CDR2 as FYNNEI. CDR3 length: 14 residues. With 7 bases clipped from V and 2 bases from J, the junction kept 6 bases outside the gene matches. CDR3: CASNGGTPTDTQYF. As DNA, the CDR3 is TGTGCCAGCAACGGGGGGACCCCCACAGATACGCAGTATTTT.

The V gene is TRBV7-3, the J gene TRBJ1-1; weak D call: TRBD1 (5 bases). Germline V gene lookup returns CDR1 SGHTA and CDR2 FQGTGA. Trimming removed 5 bases from V and 1 base from J, with 8 bases in between. The CDR3 has 13 residues. CDR3 sequence (DNA): TGTGCCAGCAGCAGGGGCCAGAACACTGAAGCTTTCTTT. Translated: CASSRGQNTEAFF.